This T cell receptor (beta chain) was retrieved from a study of blood T cell repertoires in COVID-19. About the research overall: COVID-19 samples collected from the United States, Italy and Spain covered acute and convalescent phases. Nucleic acid was either cDNA or gDNA, and it came from T cells, B-cell-depleted T cells, or PBMCs.

The V and J ends lost 6 bases and 4 bases, in that order; junction bases with no gene match: 9. Per the germline V gene, CDR1 is MNHNY and CDR2 is SVGAGI (reference sequence). The CDR3 is 15 residues long. The authors' processing: Estimated nucleated cell counts came from reference gene primer amplification. Some clones are missing from TCRdb's copy, which holds only in-frame ones; the method was immunoSEQ multiplex PCR. That table is the source of V, J and clone size, and D and trimming were worked out from the DNA. The sample lists 200,000 or so clones, 65% to 90% seen once, with approximately 5% in the top ten.

The sample consisted of peripheral blood. J is TRBJ2-7 and V is TRBV6-6; 10 bases line up with TRBD1. The receptor was isolated from a human donor in a cohort sampled during active COVID-19. This CDR3 reads CASSFPGTGVYEQYF. CDR3 sequence (DNA): TGTGCCAGCAGCTTTCCCGGGACAGGGGTGTACGAGCAGTACTTC.